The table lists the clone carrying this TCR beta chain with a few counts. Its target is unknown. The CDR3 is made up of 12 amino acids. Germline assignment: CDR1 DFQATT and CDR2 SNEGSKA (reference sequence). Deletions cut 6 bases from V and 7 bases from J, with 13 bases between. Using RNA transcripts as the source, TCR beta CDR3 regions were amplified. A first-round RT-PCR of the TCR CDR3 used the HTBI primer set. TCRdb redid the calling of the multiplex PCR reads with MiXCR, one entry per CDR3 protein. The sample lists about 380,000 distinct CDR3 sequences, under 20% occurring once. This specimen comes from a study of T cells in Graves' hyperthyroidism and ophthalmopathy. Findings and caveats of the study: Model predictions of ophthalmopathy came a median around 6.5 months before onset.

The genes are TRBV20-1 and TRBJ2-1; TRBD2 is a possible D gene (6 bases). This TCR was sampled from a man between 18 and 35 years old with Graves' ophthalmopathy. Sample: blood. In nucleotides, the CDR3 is TGCAGTGCCAGCGGGCAAGGGAATGAGCAGTTCTTC. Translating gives CSASGQGNEQFF.